One and the same sample provided the 24 T cell receptor beta chains below, sequenced in a study of response to subunit inactivated influenza vaccine. TCRdb re-derived calls from the RT-PCR reads in MiXCR, one entry per CDR3 protein. This sample carries about 520,000 distinct CDR3 sequences, roughly 7.6% of them seen once, and the ten largest clones take approximately 14%. Sample: PBMCs from blood, taken roughly 24 months after vaccination. Every receptor here comes from a man aged 50 to 69 who received an inactivated influenza vaccine.

This clonotype came up a few times. This sequence joins TRBV7-2 and TRBJ2-1; 7 nucleotides match TRBD2. Unmatched junction bases numbered 8, after V lost 2 bases and J lost 7 bases. The CDR3 length is 15 residues. The V gene's germline CDR1 is SGHTA and CDR2 FQGNSA. CDR3 residues: CASSLFRLAENEQFF. CDR3 DNA sequence: TGTGCCAGCAGCTTATTTAGGCTAGCGGAAAATGAGCAGTTCTTC.

This clonotype was observed at least ten times. The rearrangement links TRBV5-1 to TRBJ1-6; TRBD1 matches 10 bases. This CDR3 has 16 amino acids. The V and J ends lost 4 bases and 7 bases, in that order; junction bases with no gene match: 8. Germline assignment: CDR1 SGHRS and CDR2 YFSETQ. CDR3 amino acids: CASSLKSTGGNSPLHF. CDR3 DNA sequence: TGCGCCAGCAGCCTAAAATCGACAGGGGGCAATTCACCCCTCCACTTT.

This clonotype showed up many times. The chain joins TRBV4-3 to TRBJ2-7; the D gene is possibly TRBD1 (7 bases). The CDR3 is 17 amino acids. The germline V gene encodes CDR1 LGHNA and CDR2 YSLEER. V lost 0 bases to trimming and J lost 7 bases, with 22 bases between them. The CDR3 spells CASSQDLGTPRGREQYF. CDR3 sequence (DNA): TGCGCCAGCAGCCAAGATCTTGGGACTCCCAGGGGGAGGGAGCAGTACTTC.

The chain is built from TRBV7-9 and TRBJ2-2; D is uncertain. Germline V CDR1 and CDR2: SEHNR, FQNEAQ (reference sequence). The CDR3 consists of 16 residues. The V end lost 7 bases, the J end lost 0 bases, and 15 bases lay between the germline ends. The CDR3 DNA reads as TGTGCCAGCATGCCTTCAGGCATTGCGAACACCGGGGAGCTGTTTTTT. This codes for CASMPSGIANTGELFF.

Only a few counts were recorded for this clonotype. J is TRBJ1-1 and V is TRBV6-1, with no clear D. The CDR3 is 14 amino acids. Germline CDR1 reads MNHNS; CDR2 reads SASEGT. Trimming stripped 8 bases from V and 4 bases from J, with 17 bases between. In DNA form, the CDR3 reads TGTGCCAGCGAAACCGGGTCGGTGGGCACTGAAGCTTTCTTT. Translated: CASETGSVGTEAFF.

About this clonotype itself: The DNA is left out, because the CDR3 cannot be placed on it with certainty; the CDR3 is given as TCRdb lists it. The rearrangement joins TRBV19 to TRBJ2-1. With termini counted, the CDR3 has 15 amino acids. Per the germline V gene, CDR1 is LNHDA and CDR2 is SQIVND (reference sequence). Here the CDR3 reads CASSILESSYNEQFF.

Notes on this clonotype: An end of the junction does not agree with germline; a read error may underlie this. This rearrangement joins TRBV7-2 to TRBJ1-5; 8 bases map to TRBD1. From germline, CDR1 is SGHTA and CDR2 FQGNSA. The CDR3 spans 15 residues. The CDR3 bases are TGTGCCAGCGGCTTAGAGAACAGGGGGACTCAGCCCCAGCATTTT. As protein: CASGLENRGTQPQHF.

CDR3 in DNA: TGTGCCAGCAGCTTACTAGCGGGGGCAACGGAGACCCAGTACTTC. Protein: CASSLLAGATETQYF. The chain links TRBV11-2 to TRBJ2-5; TRBD2 matches 10 bases. Looked up from germline, CDR1 is SGHAT and CDR2 is FQNNGV. There are 15 residues in the CDR3. V lost 2 bases and J lost 5; bases outside the gene matches: 5.

This chain joins TRBV20-1 and TRBJ2-7; 8 bases line up with TRBD1. The CDR3 totals 13 residues. Germline V gene data show CDR1 as DFQATT and CDR2 as SNEGSKA (reference sequence). Losses at the gene ends were 3 bases for V and 4 bases for J; bases not matched to a gene: 5. CDR3 residues: CSARRRDRYEQYF. The DNA of the CDR3 is TGCAGTGCTAGGAGGCGGGACAGGTACGAGCAGTACTTC.

This rearrangement joins TRBV30 to TRBJ2-1; D is unclear. The CDR3 is made up of 13 amino acids. V was clipped by 2 bases and J by 2 bases, with 7 bases between them. Per germline, CDR1 GTSNPN and CDR2 SVGIG (reference sequence). The CDR3 DNA reads as TGTGCCTGGAGTTTCACCCCCTACAATGAGCAGTTCTTC. This encodes CAWSFTPYNEQFF. Supplemented by reference TRBV30 and TRBJ2-1, the full variable domain reads SQTIHQWPATLVQPVGSPLSLECTVEGTSNPNLYWYRQAAGRGLQLLFYSVGIGQISSEVPQNLSASRPQDRQFILSSKKLLLSDSGFYLCAWSFTPYNEQFFGPGTRLTVL.

The V and J genes are TRBV2 and TRBJ2-5; TRBD2 matches at 8 bases. Germline-derived CDR1 and CDR2 are SNHLY and FYNNEI. J gave up 3 bases and V 3 bases, and 3 bases lay outside the gene matches. This CDR3 is 14 amino acids long. Written as DNA, the CDR3 is TGTGCCAGCAGTGAGGTAGCGGGGAAAGAGACCCAGTACTTC. It yields the protein CASSEVAGKETQYF. Combining the CDR3 with reference TRBV2 and TRBJ2-5 gives the whole variable domain EPEVTQTPSHQVTQMGQEVILRCVPISNHLYFYWYRQILGQKVEFLVSFYNNEISEKSEIFDDQFSVERPDGSNFTLKIRSTKLEDSAMYFCASSEVAGKETQYFGPGTRLLVL.

The table lists this clonotype with a few counts. J is TRBJ2-3 and V is TRBV5-4; D is undetermined. Germline V gene lookup returns CDR1 SGHNT and CDR2 YYREEE (reference sequence). This CDR3 spans 14 amino acids. V was pared by 3 bases and J by 5 bases, with 13 bases between. CDR3 nucleotides: TGTGCCAGCAGCTGGAACCGGTTTGGAGATACGCAGTATTTT. This encodes CASSWNRFGDTQYF.

There are a few counts of this clonotype. This rearrangement joins TRBV20-1 to TRBJ1-2; D is perhaps TRBD1 (5 bases). Trimming took off 0 bases at V and 0 bases at J, with 11 bases between the two ends. CDR3 size: 15 residues. The V gene's germline CDR1 is DFQATT and CDR2 SNEGSKA (reference sequence). The CDR3: CSARDSGAANYGYTF. As DNA, the CDR3 is TGCAGTGCTAGAGATTCTGGGGCAGCTAACTATGGCTACACCTTC.

The chain has TRBV2 and TRBJ2-6, with D maybe TRBD1 (6 bases). Germline V gene lookup returns CDR1 SNHLY and CDR2 FYNNEI. CDR3 length: 16 amino acids. V was clipped by 8 bases and J by 0 bases, with 14 bases between them. The CDR3, as DNA: TGTGCCAGCGGACAGACCCCAATCTCTGGGGCCAACGTCCTGACTTTC. The encoded protein is CASGQTPISGANVLTF. Variable domain in full (rest from reference TRBV2 and TRBJ2-6): EPEVTQTPSHQVTQMGQEVILRCVPISNHLYFYWYRQILGQKVEFLVSFYNNEISEKSEIFDDQFSVERPDGSNFTLKIRSTKLEDSAMYFCASGQTPISGANVLTFGAGSRLTVL.

The J gene is TRBJ2-1, the V gene TRBV5-1; D unclear. Trimming cost V 0 bases and J 8 bases, with 12 bases left between them. CDR1 is SGHRS, CDR2 YFSETQ, per germline. CDR3 size: 14 residues. For the CDR3, the DNA is TGCGCCAGCAGCTTGGATAGACAACGCGATGAGCAGTTCTTC. Its translation: CASSLDRQRDEQFF.

This clonotype was observed many times. This chain joins TRBV11-2 and TRBJ2-3; a possible D gene is TRBD2 (7 bases). Looked up from germline, CDR1 is SGHAT and CDR2 is FQNNGV. This CDR3 contains 16 residues. Trimming shortened V by 3 bases and J by 1 base, and 14 bases separated the two germline ends. CDR3 protein: CASSFLGGGGTDTQYF. CDR3 sequence (DNA): TGTGCCAGCAGCTTCTTGGGCGGGGGCGGCACAGATACGCAGTATTTT.

This chain links TRBV4-3 with TRBJ2-7; 7 bases match TRBD2. CDR3 size: 17 residues. Unmatched junction bases numbered 12, after V lost 1 base and J lost 3 bases. Germline lookup yields CDR1 LGHNA and CDR2 YSLEER. CDR3 DNA sequence: TGCGCCAGCAGCCAAGCCTCGGGCGGGAGCGGGTTCTACGAGCAGTACTTC. Translating it yields CASSQASGGSGFYEQYF.

This clonotype has only a few counts. The V call is TRBV9, the J call TRBJ2-3; D remains unclear. Germline V gene data show CDR1 as SGDLS and CDR2 as YYNGEE. Between the trimmed V and J ends, which lost 0 bases and 10 bases, there was a span of 12 bases. The CDR3 is 13 residues long. CDR3 region: CASSVELLSPQYF. The DNA of the CDR3 is TGTGCCAGCAGCGTAGAACTTCTTTCCCCGCAGTATTTT.

In its sample, this clonotype was seen a few times. V gene TRBV7-4 combines with J gene TRBJ1-5, with D perhaps TRBD1 (5 bases). Germline CDR1 SGHVT, CDR2 SQSDAQ. The CDR3 contains 19 residues. V lost 4 bases, J lost 2 bases, and 24 bases lay in between. The CDR3 is CASSSPVNLGGKGNQPQHF. The CDR3 nucleotides are TGTGCCAGCAGCTCACCGGTCAACTTGGGGGGTAAGGGCAATCAGCCCCAGCATTTT.

Comment on this clonotype: One end of the junction fails to match germline, which may point to a read error. Written as DNA, the CDR3 is TGTGCCAGCAGCAAAGAAAGGGGGCAAGAGACCCAGTACTTC. Encoded protein: CASSKERGQETQYF. The chain links TRBV14 to TRBJ2-5, with D perhaps TRBD1 (6 bases). The V gene's germline CDR1 is SGHDN and CDR2 FVKESK. The CDR3 loop spans 14 amino acids.

The V call is TRBV20-1, the J call TRBJ2-5; D perhaps matches TRBD1 (6 bases). CDR1 and CDR2 (germline): DFQATT, SNEGSKA (reference sequence). This CDR3 comprises 14 residues. V was trimmed by 4 bases and J by 2 bases, leaving 14 bases between them. The CDR3 bases are TGCAGTGCTACCTACAGGGAACCACAAGAGACCCAGTACTTC. It specifies CSATYREPQETQYF.

The V gene is TRBV24-1, the J gene TRBJ2-3; 7 bases match TRBD1. Germline-derived CDR1 and CDR2 are KGHDR and SFDVKD. The CDR3 extends over 16 amino acids. The junction had 9 bases not matched to a gene; V was cut back by 4 bases and J by 3 bases. The CDR3 reads CATSDADRAATDTQYF. The CDR3 region has the DNA TGTGCCACCAGTGACGCAGACAGGGCGGCGACAGATACGCAGTATTTT.

This sequence joins TRBV6-5 and TRBJ1-2; 7 nucleotides align to TRBD1. The CDR3 consists of 14 residues. Losses at the gene ends were 5 bases for V and 4 bases for J; bases not matched to a gene: 7. In germline, CDR1 is MNHEY, CDR2 SVGAGI. This chain's CDR3 is CASSNRTGVYGYTF. The CDR3 bases are TGTGCCAGCAGTAACCGGACAGGAGTCTATGGCTACACCTTC.

The V call is TRBV12-3 or TRBV12-4, the J call TRBJ1-5; the match to TRBD1 covers 7 bases. V lost 4 bases and J lost 4; bases outside the gene matches: 7. The CDR3 is 15 amino acids. For the CDR3, the DNA is TGTGCCAGCAGTTCTACGAGGACAGGTAATCAGCCCCAGCATTTT. It translates to CASSSTRTGNQPQHF.